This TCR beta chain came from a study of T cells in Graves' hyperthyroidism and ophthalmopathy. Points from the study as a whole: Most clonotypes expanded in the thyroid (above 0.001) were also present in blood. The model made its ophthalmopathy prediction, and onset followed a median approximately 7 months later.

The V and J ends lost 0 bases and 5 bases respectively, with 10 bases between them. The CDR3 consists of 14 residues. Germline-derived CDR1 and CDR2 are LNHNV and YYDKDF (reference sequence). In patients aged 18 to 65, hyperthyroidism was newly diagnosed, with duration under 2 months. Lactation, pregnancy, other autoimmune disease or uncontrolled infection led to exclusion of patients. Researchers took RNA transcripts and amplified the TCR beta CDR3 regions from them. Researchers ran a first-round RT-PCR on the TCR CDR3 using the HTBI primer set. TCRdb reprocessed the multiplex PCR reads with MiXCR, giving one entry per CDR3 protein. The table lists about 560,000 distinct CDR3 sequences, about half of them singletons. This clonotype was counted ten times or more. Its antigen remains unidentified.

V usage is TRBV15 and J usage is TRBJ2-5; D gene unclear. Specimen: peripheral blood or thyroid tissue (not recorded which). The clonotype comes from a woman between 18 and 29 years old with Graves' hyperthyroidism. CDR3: CATSRERAEETQYF. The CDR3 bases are TGTGCCACCAGCAGAGAAAGGGCAGAGGAGACCCAGTACTTC.